This is a list of T cell receptor beta chains from one sample in a study of cytomegalovirus exposure and HLA in healthy donors. The protocol was immunoSEQ multiplex PCR, while the TCRdb copy is restricted to in-frame clones and leaves out a portion. The sample records 250,000 to 350,000 clones, 86% being singletons. Sample: PBMCs. Source of these receptors: a middle-aged man in good health and CMV-seropositive. Each CDR3 is given with its conserved first and last residue. Each record gives: V gene, D gene, CDR3 length, clone size, J gene, CDR3 DNA, CDR3 protein. D genes are given only for firm matches. Clone size, where shown, is once, few, many, or a class for clones that have expanded.

TRBV19	TRBD1	15	-	TRBJ1-5	TGTGCCAGTAGTATTGGACAGGGGGCTAGTCAGCCCCAGCATTTT	CASSIGQGASQPQHF
TRBV28	TRBD1	13	-	TRBJ1-2	TGTGCCAGCAGGCCCAGGGGGCGGAATGGCTACACCTTC	CASRPRGRNGYTF
TRBV10-2	TRBD1	19	-	TRBJ2-6	TGCGCCAGCAGGGGTCTCACCGGGACAGGGAACTCTGGGGCCAACGTCCTGACTTTC	CASRGLTGTGNSGANVLTF
TRBV30	TRBD2	15	-	TRBJ2-1	TGTGCCTGGATTAAGGGACTAGCGGGAGTAAATGAGCAGTTCTTC	CAWIKGLAGVNEQFF
TRBV25-1	-	15	-	TRBJ1-1	TGTGCCAGCAGTGAATGGCCGGGAGGAGGAACTGAAGCTTTCTTT	CASSEWPGGGTEAFF
TRBV27	TRBD2	16	-	TRBJ2-7	TGTGCCAGCAGTAAACGACTAGCGGGAGGTTACCACGAGCAGTACTTC	CASSKRLAGGYHEQYF
TRBV5-1	TRBD1	16	-	TRBJ2-5	TGCGCCAGCAGCAACAGGGACAGGGAAGGTGGAGAGACCCAGTACTTC	CASSNRDREGGETQYF
TRBV28	-	14	-	TRBJ1-5	TGTGCCAGCAGTTTGGGTTCGGGGGATCAGCCCCAGCATTTT	CASSLGSGDQPQHF
TRBV10-2	TRBD1	15	once	TRBJ1-2	TGCGCCAGCAGTGAACCGGGACAGGGGGACTATGGCTACACCTTC	CASSEPGQGDYGYTF
TRBV7-9	TRBD2	18	-	TRBJ2-1	TGTGCCAGCAGCTCCTCCGGGACTAGCGGGAGCTCCTACAATGAGCAGTTCTTC	CASSSSGTSGSSYNEQFF
TRBV5-1	TRBD2	18	-	TRBJ2-5	TGCGCCAGCAGCCAAGGGACTAGCGGGAGGGCCTCGGAAGAGACCCAGTACTTC	CASSQGTSGRASEETQYF
TRBV18	TRBD2	18	-	TRBJ2-3	TGTGCCAGCTCCCACCAGGTCCAAGCGGGAGCCCCGGAAGATGCGCAGTATTTT	CASSHQVQAGAPEDAQYF
TRBV28	-	14	-	TRBJ2-7	TGTGCCAGCAGTTTAAGCAGGCCGGCGGGCGAGCAGTACTTC	CASSLSRPAGEQYF
TRBV28	-	14	-	TRBJ1-5	TGTGCCAGCAGTCCCGGGGGGCTCAATCAGCCCCAGCATTTT	CASSPGGLNQPQHF
TRBV19	TRBD1	15	once	TRBJ1-5	TGTGCCAGTAGTATGGGACAGAGTAGCAATCAGCCCCAGCATTTT	CASSMGQSSNQPQHF
TRBV7-9	-	13	-	TRBJ1-3	TGTGCCAGCAGGTCCACACCCGGAAACACCATATATTTT	CASRSTPGNTIYF
TRBV5-4	TRBD1	15	-	TRBJ2-1	TGTGCCAGCAGGTCCGGGACAGGGGTTTACAATGAGCAGTTCTTC	CASRSGTGVYNEQFF
TRBV19	TRBD1	16	-	TRBJ2-3	TGTGCCAGTAGTATTACCGGGACAGGGGGCACAGATACGCAGTATTTT	CASSITGTGGTDTQYF
TRBV20-1	-	11	-	TRBJ2-3	TGCAGTGCAAGTAGAACAGATACGCAGTATTTT	CSASRTDTQYF
TRBV27	TRBD2	17	once	TRBJ2-1	TGTGCCAGCAGTCATGGACTAGCGGGAGGTACCTACAATGAGCAGTTCTTC	CASSHGLAGGTYNEQFF
TRBV5-4	-	15	-	TRBJ2-1	TGTGCCAGCAAGGGGGTCGGTTCAACCTACAATGAGCAGTTCTTC	CASKGVGSTYNEQFF
TRBV4-3	-	15	-	TRBJ2-7	TGCGCCAGCAGCCAAGATGGGGACAATTCCTACGAGCAGTACTTC	CASSQDGDNSYEQYF
TRBV27	TRBD2	14	-	TRBJ2-7	TGTGCCAGCAGAGGTCTTAGCGGGAACTACGAGCAGTACTTC	CASRGLSGNYEQYF
TRBV18	-	15	-	TRBJ2-2	TGTGCCAGCTCACCACTATCCGGGAACACCGGGGAGCTGTTTTTT	CASSPLSGNTGELFF
TRBV29-1	TRBD2	12	-	TRBJ2-1	TGCAGCGTTGGAGCGGGAGGGGTTGAGCAGTTCTTC	CSVGAGGVEQFF
TRBV6-1	TRBD2	15	-	TRBJ2-3	TGTGCCAGCAAAATGACTAGCGGGACTGCAGATACGCAGTATTTT	CASKMTSGTADTQYF
TRBV2	TRBD2	14	-	TRBJ2-3	TGTGCCAGCAGCGAGGGAGGGGAAAAAGATACGCAGTATTTT	CASSEGGEKDTQYF
TRBV13	TRBD2	16	once	TRBJ2-7	TGTGCCAGCAGCTTAGGGAGCGGGAGCTCCCTGTGGGAGCAGTACTTC	CASSLGSGSSLWEQYF
TRBV5-1	-	14	-	TRBJ2-7	TGCGCCAGCAGCCAGGGGACGGACCTTGGCGAGCAGTACTTC	CASSQGTDLGEQYF
TRBV7-8	TRBD2	17	-	TRBJ2-7	TGTGCCAGCAGCCCACCGCCGGGCACTAGCGGGGAAGAAGAGCAGTACTTC	CASSPPPGTSGEEEQYF
TRBV29-1	TRBD1	13	-	TRBJ1-1	TGCAGCGCCAGGGACAGGGGGAACACTGAAGCTTTCTTT	CSARDRGNTEAFF
TRBV15	TRBD2	16	-	TRBJ2-3	TGTGCCACCAGCAGAGGAGCGGGGGCTAGCACAGATACGCAGTATTTT	CATSRGAGASTDTQYF
TRBV28	TRBD2	15	-	TRBJ2-3	TGTGCCGACATGGGGCGGGAGGGCCACGCAGATACGCAGTATTTT	CADMGREGHADTQYF
TRBV2	-	15	-	TRBJ2-5	TGTGCCAGCAAACTGGCCAGGGCCGTCCGAGAGACCCAGTACTTC	CASKLARAVRETQYF
TRBV19	TRBD1	17	-	TRBJ1-5	TGTGCCAGTAGTCGGACAGGAAGGGGTCGTAGCAATCAGCCCCAGCATTTT	CASSRTGRGRSNQPQHF
TRBV5-4	TRBD1	14	-	TRBJ1-1	TGTGCCAGCAGCCCCGGGACAGTGAACACTGAAGCTTTCTTT	CASSPGTVNTEAFF
TRBV4-1	-	13	-	TRBJ1-1	TGCGCCAGCAGCCAAGGGAGGCAGTCTGAAGCTTTCTTT	CASSQGRQSEAFF
TRBV7-2	-	12	-	TRBJ2-5	TGTGCCAGCAGCTTAGCAAGGGGGACCCAGTACTTC	CASSLARGTQYF
TRBV27	-	13	-	TRBJ1-2	TGTGCCAGCAGTTTCGGACAGTTCTATGGCTACACCTTC	CASSFGQFYGYTF
TRBV5-1	TRBD1	15	-	TRBJ2-5	TGCGCCAGCAGCTCCTTCCCGGACAGGGGAGAGACCCAGTACTTC	CASSSFPDRGETQYF
TRBV4-1	-	17	few	TRBJ1-1	TGCGCCAGCAGCCAAGTTCTTCCGAGACAGATAAACACTGAAGCTTTCTTT	CASSQVLPRQINTEAFF
TRBV4-1	TRBD2	14	-	TRBJ2-7	TGCGCCAGCAGCCAAACGAGCGGGAGACACGAGCAGTACTTC	CASSQTSGRHEQYF
TRBV2	TRBD2	14	-	TRBJ2-5	TGTGCCAGCAGTGAAGGCCTAGCGGGATATGGCCAGTACTTC	CASSEGLAGYGQYF
TRBV6-1	-	15	-	TRBJ1-4	TGTGCCAGCAGAGAGTATCAGGGTTACGGTGAAAAACTGTTTTTT	CASREYQGYGEKLFF
TRBV10-3	TRBD2	14	-	TRBJ2-7	TGTGCCATCAGTAGCCTAGCGGGAGTGTACGAGCAGTACTTC	CAISSLAGVYEQYF